These T cell receptor beta chains were read from a single sample in a study of T cells in Graves' hyperthyroidism and ophthalmopathy. MiXCR, applied by TCRdb to the multiplex PCR reads, yields one record per CDR3 protein. The sample lists about 580,000 distinct CDR3 sequences, roughly 50% seen once, with roughly 7.7% in the top ten. Sequencing was carried out using peripheral blood or thyroid tissue (not recorded which). These receptors all come from a woman between 18 and 29 years old with Graves' hyperthyroidism. Each CDR3 is given with its conserved first and last residue. Fields, in order: V gene, J gene, D gene, clone size, CDR3 DNA, CDR3 protein. D genes are given only for firm matches. Only part of the rows carry a size: once, few, many, or a class if the clone is expanded.

v_call: TRBV10-3
j_call: TRBJ1-1
d_call: .
clone_size: .
cdr3_nt: TGTGCCACACTACAGCTGAACACTGAAGCTTTCTTT
cdr3_aa: CATLQLNTEAFF

v_call: TRBV4-3
j_call: TRBJ1-5
d_call: .
clone_size: few
cdr3_nt: TGCGCCAGCAGCCCAAGCACAGGGAGTTACCAGCCCCAGCATTTT
cdr3_aa: CASSPSTGSYQPQHF

v_call: TRBV6-4
j_call: TRBJ1-1
d_call: .
clone_size: .
cdr3_nt: TGTGCCAGCAGTGACGGGGGGGCTCCTGAAGCTTTCTTT
cdr3_aa: CASSDGGAPEAFF

v_call: TRBV29-1
j_call: TRBJ1-4
d_call: TRBD1
clone_size: many
cdr3_nt: TGCAGCGTTGAAGTTCCTCCGGGACAGTCAACTAATGAAAAACTGTTTTTT
cdr3_aa: CSVEVPPGQSTNEKLFF

v_call: TRBV20-1
j_call: TRBJ1-4
d_call: .
clone_size: many
cdr3_nt: TGCAGTGCTAGAGATTTCCAGGGAGAGGAAAAACTGTTTTTT
cdr3_aa: CSARDFQGEEKLFF

v_call: TRBV15
j_call: TRBJ1-5
d_call: .
clone_size: once
cdr3_nt: TGTGCCACCAGCAGAGATCTGGCCTCCAGGTGCGAGCAGCCCCAGCATTTT
cdr3_aa: CATSRDLASRCEQPQHF

v_call: TRBV29-1
j_call: TRBJ2-2
d_call: .
clone_size: .
cdr3_nt: TGCAGCGTTAGTGGTCGGCGGGAGAACACCGGGGAGCTGTTTTTT
cdr3_aa: CSVSGRRENTGELFF

v_call: TRBV7-2
j_call: TRBJ2-1
d_call: .
clone_size: .
cdr3_nt: TGTGCCAGCAGCTTATCTCCAGGGTTGAATGAGCAGTTCTTC
cdr3_aa: CASSLSPGLNEQFF

v_call: TRBV3-1
j_call: TRBJ2-7
d_call: TRBD1
clone_size: .
cdr3_nt: TGTGCCAGCAGCCAAGGACAGGGCCACTATGGCTACGAGCAGTACTTC
cdr3_aa: CASSQGQGHYGYEQYF

v_call: TRBV12-3/TRBV12-4
j_call: TRBJ1-1
d_call: .
clone_size: many
cdr3_nt: TGTGCCAGCAGCTTAGGGGTGGCTGAAGCTTTCTTT
cdr3_aa: CASSLGVAEAFF

v_call: TRBV3-1
j_call: TRBJ1-1
d_call: .
clone_size: few
cdr3_nt: TGTGCCAGCAGCCAACGGGCGCTGGACACTGAAGCTTTCTTT
cdr3_aa: CASSQRALDTEAFF

v_call: TRBV10-2
j_call: TRBJ1-2
d_call: .
clone_size: many
cdr3_nt: TGCGCCAGCAGCGACCTGGGTTCTGGCTACACCTTC
cdr3_aa: CASSDLGSGYTF

v_call: TRBV16
j_call: TRBJ1-6
d_call: .
clone_size: many
cdr3_nt: TGTGCCAGCAGCCAATTGTACGGGGGCAATTCACCCCTCCACTTT
cdr3_aa: CASSQLYGGNSPLHF

v_call: TRBV7-8
j_call: TRBJ1-5
d_call: TRBD1
clone_size: many
cdr3_nt: TGTGCCAGCAGCTTAGGGGAGGACAGGGACTTTTTAAATCAGCCCCAGCATTTT
cdr3_aa: CASSLGEDRDFLNQPQHF

v_call: TRBV7-2
j_call: TRBJ1-5
d_call: .
clone_size: .
cdr3_nt: TGTGCCAGCAGCTTAGGAGGACAAGCCTACGAGCATTTT
cdr3_aa: CASSLGGQAYEHF

v_call: TRBV5-1
j_call: TRBJ2-2
d_call: .
clone_size: .
cdr3_nt: TGCGCCAGCAGCCGCCCAGTTGGGGGAAGGTACACCGGGGAGCTGTTTTTT
cdr3_aa: CASSRPVGGRYTGELFF

v_call: TRBV20-1
j_call: TRBJ2-2
d_call: .
clone_size: few
cdr3_nt: TGCAGTGCTAGAGAAGGGCAAGGGTGGAACACCGGGGAGCTGTTTTTT
cdr3_aa: CSAREGQGWNTGELFF

v_call: TRBV10-3
j_call: TRBJ2-3
d_call: .
clone_size: .
cdr3_nt: TGTGCCAGCACCCTGAGGGGGGCTAGCACAGATACGCAGTATTTT
cdr3_aa: CASTLRGASTDTQYF

v_call: TRBV6-6
j_call: TRBJ1-4
d_call: .
clone_size: many
cdr3_nt: TGTGCCAGCAGTTTAAGTCTCCCGACAGGATCTAATGAAAAACTGTTTTTT
cdr3_aa: CASSLSLPTGSNEKLFF

v_call: TRBV29-1
j_call: TRBJ2-7
d_call: .
clone_size: .
cdr3_nt: TGCAGCGTCCAGGACCGAGGTGAGCAGTACTTC
cdr3_aa: CSVQDRGEQYF

v_call: TRBV10-3
j_call: TRBJ2-7
d_call: TRBD2
clone_size: .
cdr3_nt: TGTGCCATCAGAGCTAGCGGGGAGACGTACGAGCAGTACTTC
cdr3_aa: CAIRASGETYEQYF

v_call: TRBV6-1
j_call: TRBJ2-5
d_call: .
clone_size: many
cdr3_nt: TGTGCCAGCAGTGAAACCTATCTGGAGACCCAGTACTTC
cdr3_aa: CASSETYLETQYF

v_call: TRBV6-2/TRBV6-3
j_call: TRBJ2-5
d_call: .
clone_size: .
cdr3_nt: TGTGCCAGCAGTTTCCCCTCACTAGGAGCAGAGACCCAGTACTTC
cdr3_aa: CASSFPSLGAETQYF

v_call: TRBV2
j_call: TRBJ2-2
d_call: .
clone_size: few
cdr3_nt: TGTGCCAGCAGTGGGTGGAGTAGTTGGACCGGGGAGCTGTTTTTT
cdr3_aa: CASSGWSSWTGELFF

v_call: TRBV7-9
j_call: TRBJ2-5
d_call: .
clone_size: .
cdr3_nt: TGTGCCAGCAGCTTCGAGACCGGGACCCAGTACTTC
cdr3_aa: CASSFETGTQYF

v_call: TRBV20-1
j_call: TRBJ1-4
d_call: .
clone_size: .
cdr3_nt: TGCAGTGCTCCCCGACTAGCGGGAGGAAGTGAAAAACTGTTTTTT
cdr3_aa: CSAPRLAGGSEKLFF

v_call: TRBV20-1
j_call: TRBJ1-5
d_call: .
clone_size: .
cdr3_nt: TGCAGTGTTAGAGTACAAGGGGGGGGGCGGAATCAGCATTTT
cdr3_aa: CSVRVQGGGRNQHF

v_call: TRBV6-5
j_call: TRBJ2-7
d_call: .
clone_size: many
cdr3_nt: TGTGCCAGCAGTTACTCCCGCGGGGCCTACGAGCAGTACTTC
cdr3_aa: CASSYSRGAYEQYF

v_call: TRBV18
j_call: TRBJ1-1
d_call: .
clone_size: .
cdr3_nt: TGTGCCAGCTCACCCCTCCAGTGGGGGGCCACTGAAGCTTTCTTT
cdr3_aa: CASSPLQWGATEAFF

v_call: TRBV10-3
j_call: TRBJ2-7
d_call: .
clone_size: many
cdr3_nt: TGTGCCATCAGTGAGTTGGGAACAGCCTACGAGCAGTACTTC
cdr3_aa: CAISELGTAYEQYF

v_call: TRBV3-1
j_call: TRBJ1-1
d_call: TRBD1
clone_size: few
cdr3_nt: TGTGCCAGCAGCCAGGGGACAGGGGACGGGAACACTGAAGCTTTCTTT
cdr3_aa: CASSQGTGDGNTEAFF

v_call: TRBV29-1
j_call: TRBJ1-5
d_call: TRBD1
clone_size: many
cdr3_nt: TGCAGCGTGGGGACAGGGAATCAGCCCCAGCATTTT
cdr3_aa: CSVGTGNQPQHF

v_call: TRBV10-3
j_call: TRBJ2-3
d_call: .
clone_size: few
cdr3_nt: TGTGCCACCACCGACGTCGGGACAGATACGCAGTATTTT
cdr3_aa: CATTDVGTDTQYF

v_call: TRBV7-2
j_call: TRBJ2-7
d_call: TRBD2
clone_size: .
cdr3_nt: TGTGCCAGCAGCCAAGAATTGAATAGCGGGGGTACCTACGAGCAGTACTTC
cdr3_aa: CASSQELNSGGTYEQYF

v_call: TRBV19
j_call: TRBJ1-5
d_call: .
clone_size: many
cdr3_nt: TGTGCCAGTAGTATGGAGGGGGGAATTTCGGATAGCAATCAGCCCCAGCATTTT
cdr3_aa: CASSMEGGISDSNQPQHF

v_call: TRBV5-1
j_call: TRBJ2-7
d_call: .
clone_size: many
cdr3_nt: TGCGCCAGCAGCTTGGAGGTTCCCCACCGCTCCGAGCAGTACTTC
cdr3_aa: CASSLEVPHRSEQYF

v_call: TRBV5-8
j_call: TRBJ1-1
d_call: .
clone_size: .
cdr3_nt: TGTGCCAGCAGCCAAGATCAAAGCGGATCGAGGAACACTGAAGCTTTCTTT
cdr3_aa: CASSQDQSGSRNTEAFF

v_call: TRBV29-1
j_call: TRBJ1-2
d_call: .
clone_size: .
cdr3_nt: TGCAGCCTCCTCAAGGGGGATGGCTACACCTTC
cdr3_aa: CSLLKGDGYTF

v_call: TRBV7-2
j_call: TRBJ2-7
d_call: TRBD2
clone_size: .
cdr3_nt: TGTGCCAGCAGCTTGACTAGCGGGAACTACAATGAGCAGTACTTC
cdr3_aa: CASSLTSGNYNEQYF

v_call: TRBV20-1
j_call: TRBJ2-7
d_call: TRBD2
clone_size: .
cdr3_nt: TGCAGTGCTGGGTCTCTAGGACTAGCGGGAGGCGCCTACGAGCAGTACTTC
cdr3_aa: CSAGSLGLAGGAYEQYF

v_call: TRBV7-9
j_call: TRBJ2-7
d_call: .
clone_size: many
cdr3_nt: TGTGCCAGCAGCTTAAGCCACGAGCAGTACTTC
cdr3_aa: CASSLSHEQYF

v_call: TRBV20-1
j_call: TRBJ2-7
d_call: TRBD1
clone_size: many
cdr3_nt: TGCAGTGCCGGAATAGACAGGGGCTACGAGCAGTACTTC
cdr3_aa: CSAGIDRGYEQYF

v_call: TRBV5-1
j_call: TRBJ1-5
d_call: TRBD1
clone_size: many
cdr3_nt: TGCGCCAGCAGCTTGGACGGACAGGGTGCTCAGCCCCAGCATTTT
cdr3_aa: CASSLDGQGAQPQHF

v_call: TRBV20-1
j_call: TRBJ2-2
d_call: TRBD1
clone_size: many
cdr3_nt: TGCAGTGCTAGAGAACAGGGGGCGAGCACCGGGGAGCTGTTTTTT
cdr3_aa: CSAREQGASTGELFF

v_call: TRBV2
j_call: TRBJ2-6
d_call: .
clone_size: .
cdr3_nt: TGTGCCAGCCGTAGTGCCTTAGAGACAGGGGCCAACGTCCTGACTTTC
cdr3_aa: CASRSALETGANVLTF

v_call: TRBV10-2
j_call: TRBJ1-5
d_call: TRBD1
clone_size: .
cdr3_nt: TGCGCCAGCAGTGATGGGAGACAGGGGGATAGCAATCAGCCCCAGCATTTT
cdr3_aa: CASSDGRQGDSNQPQHF

v_call: TRBV12-3/TRBV12-4
j_call: TRBJ1-1
d_call: .
clone_size: .
cdr3_nt: TGTGCCAGCAGTTTATTGGGGGGTCTAAACACTGAAGCTTTCTTT
cdr3_aa: CASSLLGGLNTEAFF

v_call: TRBV20-1
j_call: TRBJ2-7
d_call: TRBD2
clone_size: few
cdr3_nt: TGCAGTGCTAGGACCGGGGGGACCTACGAGCAGTACTTC
cdr3_aa: CSARTGGTYEQYF

v_call: TRBV4-1
j_call: TRBJ2-6
d_call: .
clone_size: many
cdr3_nt: TGCGCCAGCAGCCAAGATAGCTTCTCTGGGGCCAACGTCCTGACTTTC
cdr3_aa: CASSQDSFSGANVLTF

v_call: TRBV5-1
j_call: TRBJ2-1
d_call: TRBD1
clone_size: .
cdr3_nt: TGCGCCAGCAGCTTCGGGACAGGGAATGACAATGAGCAGTTCTTC
cdr3_aa: CASSFGTGNDNEQFF

v_call: TRBV7-9
j_call: TRBJ2-7
d_call: .
clone_size: many
cdr3_nt: TGTGCCAGCAGCCCTATCTTGGGGCAGGGGAACTACGAGCAGTACTTC
cdr3_aa: CASSPILGQGNYEQYF

v_call: TRBV7-8
j_call: TRBJ2-7
d_call: TRBD2
clone_size: .
cdr3_nt: TGTGCCAGCAGCCTAACCGGGACTAGCGGTCCTGCCGAGCAGTACTTC
cdr3_aa: CASSLTGTSGPAEQYF

v_call: TRBV10-1
j_call: TRBJ2-5
d_call: .
clone_size: once
cdr3_nt: TGCGCCAGCAGTGAGTCAGCGGCTGAGGGAGAGACCCAGTACTTC
cdr3_aa: CASSESAAEGETQYF

v_call: TRBV20-1
j_call: TRBJ2-5
d_call: TRBD1
clone_size: .
cdr3_nt: TGCAGTGCAATAGGGACAGCCCAAGAGACCCAGTACTTC
cdr3_aa: CSAIGTAQETQYF

v_call: TRBV29-1
j_call: TRBJ1-1
d_call: .
clone_size: .
cdr3_nt: TGCAGCGTGCGACAGAGTTTAAACACTGAAGCTTTCTTT
cdr3_aa: CSVRQSLNTEAFF